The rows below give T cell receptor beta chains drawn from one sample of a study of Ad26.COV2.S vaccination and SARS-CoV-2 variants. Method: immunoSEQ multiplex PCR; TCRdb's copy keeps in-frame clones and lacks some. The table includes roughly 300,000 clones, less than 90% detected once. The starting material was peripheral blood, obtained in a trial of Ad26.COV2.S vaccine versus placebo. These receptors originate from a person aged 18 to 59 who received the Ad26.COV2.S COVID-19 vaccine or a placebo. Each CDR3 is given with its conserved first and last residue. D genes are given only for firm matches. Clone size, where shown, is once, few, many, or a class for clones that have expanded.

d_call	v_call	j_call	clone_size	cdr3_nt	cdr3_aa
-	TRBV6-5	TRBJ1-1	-	TGTGCCAGCATAGGGGACCCGATTATGAACACTGAAGCTTTCTTT	CASIGDPIMNTEAFF
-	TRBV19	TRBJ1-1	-	TGTGCCAGTAGTATAGGACAGATGAACACTGAAGCTTTCTTT	CASSIGQMNTEAFF
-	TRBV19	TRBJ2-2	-	TGTGCCAGTATCTCCCGAGGGGGGGTTCAGACCGGGGAGCTGTTTTTT	CASISRGGVQTGELFF
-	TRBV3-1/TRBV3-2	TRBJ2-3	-	TGTGCCAGCAGCCAAGTTGTAGGGGTTGGGACAGATACGCAGTATTTT	CASSQVVGVGTDTQYF
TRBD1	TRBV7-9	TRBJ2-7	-	TGTGCCAGCAGCTTCACCCGGGACAGGCAGAACGAGCAGTACTTC	CASSFTRDRQNEQYF
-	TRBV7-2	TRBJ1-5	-	TGTGCCAGCAGCTTCAGGGGCAATCAGCCCCAGCATTTT	CASSFRGNQPQHF
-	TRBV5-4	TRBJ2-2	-	TGTGCCAGCAGCCCCGGGTCCACCTCGAACACCGGGGAGCTGTTTTTT	CASSPGSTSNTGELFF
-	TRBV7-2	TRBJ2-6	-	TGTGCCAGCAGCACCGACAGCTTCTCTGGGGCCAACGTCCTGACTTTC	CASSTDSFSGANVLTF
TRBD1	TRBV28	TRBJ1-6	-	TGTGCCAGCAGCGTGGACAGGGTAAATTCACCCCTCCACTTT	CASSVDRVNSPLHF
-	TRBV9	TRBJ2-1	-	TGTGCCAGCAGCGTAGAGGTGGCCAGACCGTTCTTC	CASSVEVARPFF
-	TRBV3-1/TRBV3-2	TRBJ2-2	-	TGTGCCAGCAGCCAAGCCGGGGCCTCGAACACCGGGGAGCTGTTTTTT	CASSQAGASNTGELFF
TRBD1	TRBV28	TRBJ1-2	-	TGTGCCAGCAGTTTATCCCCAGGGGGTGACGATGGCTACACCTTC	CASSLSPGGDDGYTF
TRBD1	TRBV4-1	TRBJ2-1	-	TGCGCCAGCAGCCCAGCGGACAGGGAGGTCTACAATGAGCAGTTCTTC	CASSPADREVYNEQFF
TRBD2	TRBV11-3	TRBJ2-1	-	TGTGCCAGCAGTCGACTAGCGGGAGAGCAGTTCTTC	CASSRLAGEQFF
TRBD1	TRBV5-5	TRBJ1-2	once	TGTGCCAGCAGCTCCACAGGGGCTGGGGCCTATGGCTACACCTTC	CASSSTGAGAYGYTF
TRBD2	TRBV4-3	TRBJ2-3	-	TGCGCCAGCAGCCAAGCTAGCGGGGGGGCCGCAGATACGCAGTATTTT	CASSQASGGAADTQYF
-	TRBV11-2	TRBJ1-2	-	TGTGCCAGCAGCCCCGGTGGGGGCAGCCAAGGAGGTCGCTACACCTTC	CASSPGGGSQGGRYTF